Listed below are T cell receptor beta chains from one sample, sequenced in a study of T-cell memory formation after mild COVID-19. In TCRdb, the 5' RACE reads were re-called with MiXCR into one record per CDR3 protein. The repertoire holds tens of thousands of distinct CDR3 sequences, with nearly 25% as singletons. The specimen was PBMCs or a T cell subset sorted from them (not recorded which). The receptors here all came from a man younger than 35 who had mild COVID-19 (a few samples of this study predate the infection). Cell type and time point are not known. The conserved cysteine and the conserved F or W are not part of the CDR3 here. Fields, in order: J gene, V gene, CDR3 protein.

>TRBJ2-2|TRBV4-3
ASSQDRQGASGELF
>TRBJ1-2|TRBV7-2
ASSPTLNYGYT
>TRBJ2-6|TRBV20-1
SARDLSAGANVLT
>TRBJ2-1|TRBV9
ASSFRLAGLQF
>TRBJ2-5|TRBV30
AWSALGLRETQY
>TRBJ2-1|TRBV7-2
ASSPPPGSNEQF
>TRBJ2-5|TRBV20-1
SATGLADQETQY
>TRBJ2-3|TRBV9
ASSVWLEGGEDTQY
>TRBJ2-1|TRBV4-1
ASSQGGKYNEQF
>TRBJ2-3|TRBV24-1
ATSDSRQGYTDTQY
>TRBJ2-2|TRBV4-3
ASSQVAQGGGELF
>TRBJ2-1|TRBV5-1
ASSLVEGARHNEQF
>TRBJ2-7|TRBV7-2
ASSLREDEQY
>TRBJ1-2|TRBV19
ASTPFRQERNYGYT
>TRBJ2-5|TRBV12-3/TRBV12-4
ASTLAGEETQY
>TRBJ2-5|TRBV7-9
ASSLGTDLGETQY
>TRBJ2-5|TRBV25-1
ASRQETQY
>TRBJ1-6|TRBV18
ASLRPGLGSPLH
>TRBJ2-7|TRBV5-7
ASSSYEQY
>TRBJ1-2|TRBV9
ASSDRVEQGRGGYT
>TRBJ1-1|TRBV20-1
SAREPEPEAF
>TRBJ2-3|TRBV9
ASSVSLWGGTDTQY
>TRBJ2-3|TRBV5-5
ASSLRLDLTDTQY
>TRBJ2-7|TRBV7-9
ASSSEVYEQY
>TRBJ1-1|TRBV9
ASSVGLGSVTEAF
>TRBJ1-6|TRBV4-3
ASSQAGLVSPLH
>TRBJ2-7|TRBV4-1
ASSQDGQWVYEQY
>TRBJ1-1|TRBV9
ASSVTGGGTEAF
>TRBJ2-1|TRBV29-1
SVTGGASYNEQF
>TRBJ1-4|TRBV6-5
ASNSLGPNEKLF
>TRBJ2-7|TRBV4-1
ASSQGTYPYEQY
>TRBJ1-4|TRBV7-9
ASEGYNEKLF
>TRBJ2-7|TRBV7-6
ASSLEGYGSYEQY
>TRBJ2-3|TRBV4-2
ASSRTSGGATDTQY
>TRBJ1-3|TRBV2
ASPRDGNTIY
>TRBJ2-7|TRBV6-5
ASSQPSGVRDEQY
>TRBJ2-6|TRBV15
ATSPQGDGANVLT
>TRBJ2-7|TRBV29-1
SVRRSAEEQY
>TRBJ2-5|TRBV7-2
ASSFAPLAPQY
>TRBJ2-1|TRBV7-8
ASSLSTSGGAAEQF
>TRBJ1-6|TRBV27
ASSQTGAHSPLH
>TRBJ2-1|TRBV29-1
SVAGRGLVSENEQF
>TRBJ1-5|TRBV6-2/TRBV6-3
ASSYDVKTVSNQPQH
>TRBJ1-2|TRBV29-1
SGGQGSIGYT
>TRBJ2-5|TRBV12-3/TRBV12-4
ASSFSETQY
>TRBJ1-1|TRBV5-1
ASSLEFFLREAF
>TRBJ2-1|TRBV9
ASSVDGESSYNEQF
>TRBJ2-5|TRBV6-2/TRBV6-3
ASTVRTGPQETQY
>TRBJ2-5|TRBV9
ASSVLAGRETQY
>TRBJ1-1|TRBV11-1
ASSPLTGHSEAF
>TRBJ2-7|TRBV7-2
ASRPPGYEQY
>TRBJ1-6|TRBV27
ASSSGQSYNSPLH
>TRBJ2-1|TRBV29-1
SVVQGVGNEQF
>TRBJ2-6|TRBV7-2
ASSSPPGQGTGANVLT